This passage covers 30 T cell receptor beta chains from one sample sequenced in a study of blood T cells in healthy people across ages. Through a sample-barcoded 5' primer and a J-beta primer mix, a second PCR was run for roughly 6 to 11 cycles. TCRdb processed the 5' RACE reads anew with MiXCR; each CDR3 protein has one entry. The table has about 940,000 distinct CDR3 sequences, roughly 52% seen once. Sequencing used blood. All receptors derive from a man aged 25-40 years in good health.

The V call is TRBV9, the J call TRBJ2-1, with 9 bases lining up with TRBD2. Losses at the gene ends were 2 bases for V and 8 bases for J; bases not matched to a gene: 11. The CDR3 runs to 16 residues. Germline V lookup: CDR1 SGDLS, CDR2 YYNGEE. The CDR3 protein is CASSVKGLAGPHEQFF. The DNA of the CDR3 is TGTGCCAGCAGCGTCAAGGGGCTAGCGGGACCCCATGAGCAGTTCTTC.

This clonotype occurred many times. DNA of the CDR3: TGCGCCAGCAGCCAAGAGCCAGCGGGGGTCCTCTCTGGGGCCAACGTCCTGACTTTC. As protein: CASSQEPAGVLSGANVLTF. V gene TRBV4-1 combines with J gene TRBJ2-6, with 8 bases aligning to TRBD2. The CDR3 length is 19 residues. Germline CDR1 reads MGHRA; CDR2 reads YSYEKL. The junction had 7 bases not matched to a gene; V was cut back by 0 bases and J by 0 bases.

The sample holds many counts of this clonotype. The gene calls are TRBV4-3 and TRBJ1-4; possible D gene TRBD1, 6 bases. V dropped 8 bases and J dropped 4 bases, with 11 bases sitting between them. The CDR3 loop spans 13 amino acids. Germline-derived CDR1 and CDR2 are LGHNA and YSLEER. CDR3 sequence (DNA): TGCGCCAGCTCACAGGGAATTAATGAAAAACTGTTTTTT. Its translation: CASSQGINEKLFF.

V is TRBV7-9 and J is TRBJ1-1, with D perhaps TRBD1 (6 bases). The CDR3 spans 15 residues. The germline V gene has CDR1 SEHNR and CDR2 FQNEAQ (reference sequence). V was pared by 6 bases and J by 3 bases, with 17 bases between. The CDR3 coding sequence is TGTGCCAGCAGTCCCACCGGGACACCTTACACTGAAGCTTTCTTT. It translates to CASSPTGTPYTEAFF.

V gene TRBV27 combines with J gene TRBJ2-3; D is unclear. V lost 4 bases and J lost 7, with 6 bases in between. The CDR3 consists of 11 residues. Looked up from germline, CDR1 is MNHEY and CDR2 is SMNVEV (reference sequence). The CDR3 loop is CASSSWYTQYF. CDR3 bases: TGTGCCAGCAGTTCCTGGTATACGCAGTATTTT.

This chain links TRBV4-1 with TRBJ2-3, with D hard to call. Trimming took off 1 base at V and 6 bases at J, with 5 bases between the two ends. Germline CDR1 MGHRA, CDR2 YSYEKL. The CDR3 loop spans 12 amino acids. CDR3 loop: CASSQVIDTQYF. The CDR3, as DNA: TGCGCCAGCAGCCAAGTTATTGATACGCAGTATTTT.

This clonotype has only a few counts. The gene calls are TRBV20-1 and TRBJ2-5; D remains ambiguous. CDR1 and CDR2 from the germline V gene are DFQATT and SNEGSKA (reference sequence). This CDR3 comprises 15 residues. The V end lost 6 bases, the J end lost 5 bases, and 22 bases lay between the germline ends. Written as DNA, the CDR3 is TGCAGTGCGGATACAGAAGAATATAAGGAGGAGACCCAGTACTTC. Translation gives CSADTEEYKEETQYF.

This clonotype has just a few counts. J is TRBJ2-1 and V is TRBV6-5, with TRBD1 matching 8 bases. Trimming at V came to 6 bases and at J to 0 bases, leaving 7 bases not matched to a gene. The germline gives CDR1 MNHEY, CDR2 SVGAGI. The CDR3 has 16 amino acids. CDR3 sequence reads: CASRPTGTGSYNEQFF. The CDR3 coding sequence is TGTGCCAGCAGACCGACCGGGACAGGCTCCTACAATGAGCAGTTCTTC.

The chain couples TRBV27 to TRBJ2-3; no clear D. Germline lookup yields CDR1 MNHEY and CDR2 SMNVEV (reference sequence). Trimming stripped 5 bases from V and 6 bases from J, with 15 bases between. The CDR3 totals 14 residues. The CDR3 protein is CASSRPKSMDTQYF. CDR3 bases: TGTGCCAGCAGTCGCCCGAAGAGTATGGATACGCAGTATTTT.

About this clonotype: One end of the junction is discordant with germline, which a read error may explain. This chain joins TRBV9 and TRBJ2-7; a possible D gene is TRBD1 (6 bases). The CDR3 sequence is 14 residues long. The germline CDR1 and CDR2 sequences are SGDLS and YYNGEE. The CDR3 loop is CAGSVEPGQYEQYF. CDR3 nucleotide sequence: TGTGCCGGCAGCGTAGAGCCAGGACAGTACGAGCAGTACTTC.

This clonotype came up many times. V usage is TRBV4-1 and J usage is TRBJ2-7; D is perhaps TRBD1 (5 bases). Germline-derived CDR1 and CDR2 are MGHRA and YSYEKL. The V gene lost 3 bases and the J gene lost 3 bases, with 9 bases spanning the gap. The CDR3 is 13 amino acids. CDR3 residues: CASSQRDSYEQYF. The CDR3 DNA reads TGCGCCAGCAGCCAGAGAGACAGCTACGAGCAGTACTTC.

The chain is built from TRBV7-9 and TRBJ2-7, with a tentative D call TRBD2 (5 bases). CDR1 and CDR2 (germline): SEHNR, FQNEAQ (reference sequence). The CDR3 spans 15 residues. The V gene lost 5 bases and the J gene lost 2 bases, with 16 bases spanning the gap. The DNA for the CDR3 is TGTGCCAGCAGCCCCCGTCAGCCCGGGGCCTACGAGCAGTACTTC. Its protein is CASSPRQPGAYEQYF.

This chain uses TRBV10-3 with TRBJ2-7, with D perhaps matching TRBD1 (8 bases). Germline V gene sequence: CDR1 ENHRY, CDR2 SYGVKD. V shed 6 bases and J shed 5 bases, with 17 bases lying between them. The CDR3 consists of 14 residues. The chain's CDR3 is CAIRGQGGKNEQYF. The CDR3 nucleotides are TGTGCCATCAGAGGACAGGGAGGGAAGAACGAGCAGTACTTC.

The chain uses TRBV27 and TRBJ2-1; 8 bases are shared with TRBD1. Losses at the gene ends were 6 bases for V and 5 bases for J; bases not matched to a gene: 6. From germline, CDR1 is MNHEY and CDR2 SMNVEV (reference sequence). The CDR3 length is 14 residues. CDR3 sequence: CASRDRGRDNEQFF. The CDR3 nucleotides read TGTGCCAGCAGAGACAGGGGTCGCGACAATGAGCAGTTCTTC.

This clonotype came up a few times. The chain combines TRBV5-1 with TRBJ1-4; D gene unclear. V lost 0 bases and J lost 14, with 26 bases in between. The CDR3 runs to 17 residues. In germline, CDR1 is SGHRS, CDR2 YFSETQ. The CDR3 DNA reads TGCGCCAGCAGCTTGGCCCCCCGGGAAACAGCCGACGAGGTCCTGTTTTTT. Translated: CASSLAPRETADEVLFF.

This clonotype was seen a handful of times. J is TRBJ1-2 and V is TRBV28, with no clear D. CDR3 length: 16 residues. Deletions cut 7 bases from V and 0 bases from J, with 18 bases between. Germline V gene lookup returns CDR1 MDHEN and CDR2 SYDVKM. The DNA of the CDR3 is TGTGCCAGCAATCGTGGGCGTGGCGCCTCTAACTATGGCTACACCTTC. Protein sequence: CASNRGRGASNYGYTF.

This chain connects TRBV20-1 to TRBJ1-6; the D gene is possibly TRBD1 (6 bases). This CDR3 spans 15 amino acids. Trimming took off 7 bases at V and 1 base at J, with 14 bases between the two ends. CDR1 and CDR2 (germline): DFQATT, SNEGSKA (reference sequence). The chain's CDR3 is CSVPQGRSYNSPLHF. The CDR3 coding sequence is TGCAGTGTTCCCCAGGGGAGGTCCTATAATTCACCCCTCCACTTT.

The chain combines TRBV2 with TRBJ1-5; D gene ambiguous. The CDR3 contains 14 residues. Trimming left V 3 bases short and J 1 base short, with 7 bases between. Germline V CDR1 and CDR2: SNHLY, FYNNEI. The CDR3, as DNA: TGTGCCAGCAGTGACATAGAAAGCAATCAGCCCCAGCATTTT. This translates into CASSDIESNQPQHF.

The gene calls are TRBV20-1 and TRBJ2-3, with TRBD1 as a possible D gene (5 bases). Germline CDR1 and CDR2: DFQATT and SNEGSKA (reference sequence). The CDR3 runs 13 residues. V was cut by 8 bases and J by 0 bases, with 12 bases left in between. As DNA, the CDR3 is TGCAGTTCCTTAAGGGGAAGCACAGATACGCAGTATTTT. It specifies CSSLRGSTDTQYF.

This clonotype was found once. This chain links TRBV20-1 with TRBJ2-5; D call uncertain. Germline V gene sequence: CDR1 DFQATT, CDR2 SNEGSKA (reference sequence). There are 11 residues in the CDR3. CDR3 bases: TGCAGGGCTGACATTCAAGAGACCCAGTACTTC. Translated, it gives CRADIQETQYF.

The rearrangement links TRBV12-3 or TRBV12-4 to TRBJ2-5; no clear D. The CDR3 spans 14 residues. The V end was cut by 8 bases, the J end by 5 bases, with 18 bases between. CDR3 region: CASRPSVNWETQYF. CDR3 coding DNA: TGTGCCAGCCGCCCCTCAGTTAATTGGGAGACCCAGTACTTC.

CDR3 bases: TGTGCCAGCCGGATGGGACAGCCTAATGAAAAACTGTTTTTT. As protein: CASRMGQPNEKLFF. The J gene is TRBJ1-4, the V gene TRBV27; TRBD1 agrees at 7 bases. Unmatched junction bases numbered 6, after V lost 8 bases and J lost 3 bases. Germline CDR1 is MNHEY and CDR2 is SMNVEV (reference sequence). The length of the CDR3 is 14 residues.

This clonotype was observed a few times. This sequence joins TRBV20-1 and TRBJ1-1; perhaps TRBD1 as D (6 bases). The germline CDR1 and CDR2 sequences are DFQATT and SNEGSKA (reference sequence). V was clipped by 1 base and J by 1 base, with 10 bases between them. CDR3 length: 14 amino acids. The CDR3 bases are TGCAGTGCTAGAGTCGGGGGCAAGAACACTGAAGCTTTCTTT. It is translated as CSARVGGKNTEAFF.

The CDR3 nucleotides are TGTGCCAGCAGCCTGTCCGAAATCTACGAGCAGTACTTC. Protein product: CASSLSEIYEQYF. This chain uses TRBV3-1 with TRBJ2-7; no clear D. CDR1 and CDR2 (germline): LGHDT, YNNKEL (reference sequence). Trimming stripped 4 bases from V and 3 bases from J, with 10 bases between. The CDR3 runs to 13 residues.

The DNA of the CDR3 is TGCGCCAGCAGCGCGGCCCAGGGGAACACTGAAGCTTTCTTT. Amino acids: CASSAAQGNTEAFF. This rearrangement joins TRBV5-1 to TRBJ1-1, with a tentative D call TRBD1 (5 bases). Trimming took 4 bases from V and 1 from J, leaving 11 bases between them. The length of the CDR3 is 14 residues. Germline V gene data show CDR1 as SGHRS and CDR2 as YFSETQ.

This chain connects TRBV12-3 or TRBV12-4 to TRBJ1-6; tentatively, D is TRBD1 (5 bases). Trimming took 6 bases from V and 7 from J, leaving 13 bases between them. This CDR3 is built from 14 residues. CDR3 sequence reads: CASRPGRRNSPLHF. The CDR3 DNA is TGTGCCAGCAGGCCGGGACGGAGGAATTCACCCCTCCACTTT.

The V gene is TRBV7-2, the J gene TRBJ1-4; possible D gene TRBD1, 5 bases. Germline loops: CDR1 SGHTA, CDR2 FQGNSA. The V gene lost 3 bases and the J gene lost 4 bases, with 15 bases spanning the gap. CDR3 length equals 16 residues. The CDR3 nucleotides are TGTGCCAGCAGCTTCGTTTCCGGGACCGGTAATGAAAAACTGTTTTTT. Protein: CASSFVSGTGNEKLFF.

This sequence joins TRBV6-5 and TRBJ2-7; TRBD2 agrees at 8 bases. In germline, CDR1 is MNHEY, CDR2 SVGAGI. The CDR3 totals 16 residues. V lost 6 bases and J lost 0; bases outside the gene matches: 10. The CDR3 loop is CASRPLTSGNSYEQYF. The DNA of the CDR3 is TGTGCCAGCAGACCCCTTACTAGCGGAAACTCCTACGAGCAGTACTTC.

This clonotype was seen a few times. CDR3 DNA sequence: TGTGCCACCAGTCAGGGACCTCAAGGGGAGCAGTACTTC. Residues: CATSQGPQGEQYF. The chain links TRBV24-1 to TRBJ2-7, with D possibly being TRBD1 or TRBD2 (5 bases each). This CDR3 has 13 amino acids. The germline CDR1 and CDR2 sequences are KGHDR and SFDVKD. Between the trimmed V and J ends, which lost 6 bases and 7 bases, there was a span of 15 bases.

This clonotype occurred a few times. The gene calls are TRBV6-2 or TRBV6-3 and TRBJ1-1; possibly TRBD1 for D (5 bases). Trimming removed 7 bases from V and 11 bases from J, with 20 bases in between. This CDR3 region has 13 residues. From germline, CDR1 is MNHEY and CDR2 SVGEGT. CDR3 sequence: CASMGRGMTPAFF. Here the CDR3 DNA reads TGTGCCAGCATGGGGAGGGGTATGACCCCGGCTTTCTTT.